This is a list of T cell receptor beta chains from one sample in a study of cytomegalovirus exposure and HLA in healthy donors. Clones were sequenced by immunoSEQ multiplex PCR, and TCRdb holds only the in-frame ones, with some missing. The sample yields approximately 190,000 clones, 80% to 85% seen once. Sequences were obtained from PBMCs. All receptors come from a young woman in good health and CMV-seronegative. The CDR3 runs from the conserved cysteine through the conserved F or W. D genes are given only for firm matches. Clone size is stated in some rows and not others, as once, few, many or a class when expanded.

abundance,j_gene,v_gene,d_gene,CDR3aa,CDR3nt
-,TRBJ2-5,TRBV28,-,CASSPGHLQETQYF,TGTGCCAGCAGTCCAGGACACCTTCAAGAGACCCAGTACTTC
-,TRBJ2-7,TRBV28,-,CASSPDRVGYEQYF,TGTGCCAGCAGCCCGGACAGAGTAGGATACGAGCAGTACTTC
-,TRBJ1-2,TRBV5-1,-,CASSSAVDYGYTF,TGCGCCAGCAGCTCTGCGGTAGACTATGGCTACACCTTC
-,TRBJ1-1,TRBV27,-,CASSHLKAGGSNTEAFF,TGTGCCAGCAGCCACCTAAAGGCCGGGGGATCGAACACTGAAGCTTTCTTT
-,TRBJ2-5,TRBV30,-,CAWELKGQETQYF,TGTGCCTGGGAATTAAAGGGGCAGGAGACCCAGTACTTC
-,TRBJ1-5,TRBV27,TRBD1,CASSKTTGNQPQHF,TGTGCCAGCAGCAAAACGACAGGGAATCAGCCCCAGCATTTT
-,TRBJ2-3,TRBV7-3,TRBD2,CASSPRLAGDSDTQYF,TGTGCCAGCAGCCCGAGACTAGCGGGAGACTCAGATACGCAGTATTTT
few,TRBJ2-1,TRBV7-6,TRBD2,CASSLEGGSTYNEQFF,TGTGCCAGCAGCTTAGAGGGCGGGAGCACCTACAATGAGCAGTTCTTC
few,TRBJ2-1,TRBV2,TRBD2,CASSGRLAGDHEQFF,TGTGCCAGCAGTGGTCGCCTAGCGGGAGACCATGAGCAGTTCTTC
-,TRBJ2-1,TRBV18,TRBD1,CASSPIVGTGVPNEQFF,TGTGCCAGCTCACCAATCGTCGGGACAGGGGTACCGAATGAGCAGTTCTTC
few,TRBJ1-1,TRBV5-4,-,CASRSRGGGTEAFF,TGTGCCAGCAGATCGAGGGGGGGTGGGACTGAAGCTTTCTTT
-,TRBJ2-5,TRBV6-5,-,CASSEQRRESQYF,TGTGCCAGCAGTGAACAGAGAAGAGAGTCCCAGTACTTC
-,TRBJ1-2,TRBV7-9,-,CASSFTGNGYTF,TGTGCCAGCAGCTTTACAGGGAATGGCTACACCTTC
-,TRBJ2-7,TRBV10-2,TRBD2,CASSVGGAGYEQYF,TGCGCCAGCAGCGTCGGGGGGGCCGGGTACGAGCAGTACTTC
-,TRBJ2-1,TRBV9,TRBD2,CASSDRTSGWNEQFF,TGTGCCAGCAGCGATAGGACTAGCGGGTGGAATGAGCAGTTCTTC
few,TRBJ2-1,TRBV6-1,TRBD1,CASTPIVGTGDEQFF,TGTGCCAGCACCCCCATTGTTGGGACAGGGGATGAGCAGTTCTTC
-,TRBJ2-7,TRBV28,TRBD1,CASSFGRGQGEAYEQYF,TGTGCCAGCAGTTTCGGCAGGGGGCAAGGCGAGGCCTACGAGCAGTACTTC
-,TRBJ2-1,TRBV9,TRBD2,CASSVGREFTPSVNEQFF,TGTGCCAGCAGCGTAGGGCGGGAGTTTACCCCATCCGTCAATGAGCAGTTCTTC
-,TRBJ2-1,TRBV29-1,TRBD1,CSSRDRGHEQFF,TGCAGCAGCCGGGACAGGGGCCATGAGCAGTTCTTC
-,TRBJ1-1,TRBV6-6,-,CASSYPGETEAFF,TGTGCCAGCAGTTACCCAGGGGAGACTGAAGCTTTCTTT
-,TRBJ1-2,TRBV27,-,CASSPEGVFFYGYTF,TGTGCCAGCAGTCCGGAGGGTGTTTTCTTCTATGGCTACACCTTC
-,TRBJ2-7,TRBV27,TRBD2,CASSPGTSGRAVQYF,TGTGCCAGCAGTCCGGGGACTAGCGGGAGGGCCGTGCAGTACTTC
-,TRBJ2-1,TRBV19,TRBD1,CASGDREGPSSYNEQFF,TGTGCCAGTGGGGACAGGGAGGGCCCGAGTTCCTACAATGAGCAGTTCTTC
-,TRBJ2-1,TRBV7-9,-,CASSDRASGQFF,TGTGCCAGCAGCGATAGAGCCTCGGGGCAGTTCTTC
few,TRBJ2-1,TRBV4-1,TRBD1,CASSQWDRGGNEQFF,TGCGCCAGCAGCCAATGGGACAGGGGGGGCAATGAGCAGTTCTTC
-,TRBJ2-7,TRBV28,-,CASSLFTYEQYF,TGTGCCAGCAGTTTATTTACCTACGAGCAGTACTTC
-,TRBJ2-3,TRBV30,TRBD2,CAWTSGSTDTQYF,TGTGCCTGGACTAGCGGGAGCACAGATACGCAGTATTTT
few,TRBJ2-7,TRBV21-1,-,CASSNSEGNYEQYF,TGTGCCAGCAGCAATTCGGAGGGTAACTACGAGCAGTACTTC
-,TRBJ2-6,TRBV5-6,TRBD1,CASSTGAGANVLTF,TGTGCCAGCAGTACAGGGGCTGGGGCCAACGTCCTGACTTTC
-,TRBJ2-7,TRBV7-3,-,CASSLRGGTSYEQYF,TGTGCCAGCAGCCTACGGGGCGGGACCTCCTACGAGCAGTACTTC
-,TRBJ2-7,TRBV28,TRBD1,CASSGDSSYEQYF,TGTGCCAGCAGCGGGGACAGCTCCTACGAGCAGTACTTC
-,TRBJ2-2,TRBV2,TRBD2,CASRLRAGAGTGELFF,TGTGCCAGCAGGTTGAGAGCGGGGGCGGGGACCGGGGAGCTGTTTTTT
-,TRBJ1-2,TRBV11-2,-,CASSLGAGSLDGYTF,TGTGCCAGCAGCTTAGGGGCAGGGTCGCTGGATGGCTACACCTTC
-,TRBJ1-2,TRBV7-9,TRBD1,CASALGTGYGYTF,TGTGCCAGCGCGTTAGGGACAGGGTATGGCTACACCTTC
-,TRBJ2-2,TRBV5-1,TRBD2,CASSRTSGSDTGELFF,TGCGCCAGCAGCAGGACTAGCGGGAGCGACACCGGGGAGCTGTTTTTT
-,TRBJ2-7,TRBV7-9,TRBD1,CASSSSTGSYEQYF,TGTGCCAGCAGCTCATCGACAGGGTCTTACGAGCAGTACTTC